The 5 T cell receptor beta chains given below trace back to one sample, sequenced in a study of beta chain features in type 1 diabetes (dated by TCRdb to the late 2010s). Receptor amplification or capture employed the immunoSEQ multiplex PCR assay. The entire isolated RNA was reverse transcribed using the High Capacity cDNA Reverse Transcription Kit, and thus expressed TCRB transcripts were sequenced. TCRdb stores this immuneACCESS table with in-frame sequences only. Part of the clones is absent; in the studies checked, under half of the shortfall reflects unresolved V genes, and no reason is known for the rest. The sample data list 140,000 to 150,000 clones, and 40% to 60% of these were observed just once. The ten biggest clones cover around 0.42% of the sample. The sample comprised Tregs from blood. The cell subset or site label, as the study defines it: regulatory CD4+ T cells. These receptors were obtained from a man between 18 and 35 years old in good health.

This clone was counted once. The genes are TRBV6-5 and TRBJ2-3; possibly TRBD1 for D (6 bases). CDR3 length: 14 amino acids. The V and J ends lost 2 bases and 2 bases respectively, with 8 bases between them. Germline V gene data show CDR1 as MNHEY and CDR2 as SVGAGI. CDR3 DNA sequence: TGTGCCAGCAGTTACGGGACATACACAGATACGCAGTATTTT. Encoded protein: CASSYGTYTDTQYF.

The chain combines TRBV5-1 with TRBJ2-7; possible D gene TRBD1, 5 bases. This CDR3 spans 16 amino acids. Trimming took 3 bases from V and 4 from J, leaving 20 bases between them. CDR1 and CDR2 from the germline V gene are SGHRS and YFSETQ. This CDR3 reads CASSSRSGALGYEQYF. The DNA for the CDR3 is TGCGCCAGCAGCTCTCGAAGTGGGGCGCTAGGATACGAGCAGTACTTC. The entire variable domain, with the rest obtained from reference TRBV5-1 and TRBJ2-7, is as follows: KAGVTQTPRYLIKTRGQQVTLSCSPISGHRSVSWYQQTPGQGLQFLFEYFSETQRNKGNFPGRFSGRQFSNSRSEMNVSTLELGDSALYLCASSSRSGALGYEQYFGPGTRLTVT.

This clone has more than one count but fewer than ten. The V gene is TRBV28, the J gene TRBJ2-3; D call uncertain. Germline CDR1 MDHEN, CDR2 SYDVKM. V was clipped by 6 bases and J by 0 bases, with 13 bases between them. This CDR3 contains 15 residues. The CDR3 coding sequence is TGTGCCAGCAGCGAAACACCCGTAAGCACAGATACGCAGTATTTT. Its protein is CASSETPVSTDTQYF.

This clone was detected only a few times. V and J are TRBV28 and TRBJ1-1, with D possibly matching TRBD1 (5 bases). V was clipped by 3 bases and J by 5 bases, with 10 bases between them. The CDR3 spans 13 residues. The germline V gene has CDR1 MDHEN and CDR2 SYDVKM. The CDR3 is CASSLGGWTEAFF. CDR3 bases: TGTGCCAGCAGTTTGGGGGGTTGGACTGAAGCTTTCTTT.

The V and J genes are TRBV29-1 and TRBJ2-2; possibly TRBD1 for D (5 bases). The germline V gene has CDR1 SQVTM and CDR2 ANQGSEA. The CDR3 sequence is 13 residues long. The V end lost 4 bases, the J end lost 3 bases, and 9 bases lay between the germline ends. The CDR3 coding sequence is TGCAGCGTTGTTCAGGGTTACACCGGGGAGCTGTTTTTT. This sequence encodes CSVVQGYTGELFF.